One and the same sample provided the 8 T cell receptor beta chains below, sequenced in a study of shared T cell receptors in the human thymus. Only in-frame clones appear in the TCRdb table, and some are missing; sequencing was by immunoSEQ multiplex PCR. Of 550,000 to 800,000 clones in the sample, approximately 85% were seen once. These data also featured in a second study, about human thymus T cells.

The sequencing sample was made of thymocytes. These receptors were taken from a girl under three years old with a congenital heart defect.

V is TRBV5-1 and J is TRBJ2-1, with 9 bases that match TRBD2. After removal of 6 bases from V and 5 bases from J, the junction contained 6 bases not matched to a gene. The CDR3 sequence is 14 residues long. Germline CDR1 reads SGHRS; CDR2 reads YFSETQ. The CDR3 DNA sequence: TGCGCCAGCAAGGAAGGACTAGCGAACAATGAGCAGTTCTTC. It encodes CASKEGLANNEQFF.

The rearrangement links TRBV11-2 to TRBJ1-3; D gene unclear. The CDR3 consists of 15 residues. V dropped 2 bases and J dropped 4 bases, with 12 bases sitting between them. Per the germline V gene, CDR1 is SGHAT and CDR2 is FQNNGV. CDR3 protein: CASSLLFSVGNTIYF. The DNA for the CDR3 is TGTGCCAGCAGCTTACTGTTTTCGGTAGGAAACACCATATATTTT. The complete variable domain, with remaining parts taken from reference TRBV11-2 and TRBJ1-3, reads EAGVAQSPRYKIIEKRQSVAFWCNPISGHATLYWYQQILGQGPKLLIQFQNNGVVDDSQLPKDRFSAERLKGVDSTLKIQPAKLEDSAVYLCASSLLFSVGNTIYFGEGSWLTVV.

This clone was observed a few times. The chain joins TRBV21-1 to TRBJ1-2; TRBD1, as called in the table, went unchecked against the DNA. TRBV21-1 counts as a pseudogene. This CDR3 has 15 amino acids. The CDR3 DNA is TGTGCCAGCACCCTGCGCAGGGGGGAAATCTATGGCTACACCTTC. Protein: CASTLRRGEIYGYTF.

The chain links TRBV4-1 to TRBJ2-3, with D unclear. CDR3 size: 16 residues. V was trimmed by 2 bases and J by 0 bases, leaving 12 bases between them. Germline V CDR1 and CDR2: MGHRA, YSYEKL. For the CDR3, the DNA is TGCGCCAGCAGCCAATCTGTGGAGCCTAGCACAGATACGCAGTATTTT. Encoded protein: CASSQSVEPSTDTQYF.

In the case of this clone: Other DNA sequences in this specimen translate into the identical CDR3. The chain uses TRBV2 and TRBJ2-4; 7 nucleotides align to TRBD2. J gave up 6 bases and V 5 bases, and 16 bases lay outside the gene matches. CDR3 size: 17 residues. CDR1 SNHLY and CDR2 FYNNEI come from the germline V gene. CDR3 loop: CASSKSRTAPGGNIQYF. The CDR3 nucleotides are TGTGCCAGCAGTAAGAGCCGGACTGCCCCGGGAGGAAACATTCAGTACTTC.

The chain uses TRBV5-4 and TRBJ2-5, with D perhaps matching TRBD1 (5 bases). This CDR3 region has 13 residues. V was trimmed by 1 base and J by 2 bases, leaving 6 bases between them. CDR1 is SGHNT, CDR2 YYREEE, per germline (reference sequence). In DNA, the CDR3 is TGTGCCAGCAGCTTGTACAGGCAAGAGACCCAGTACTTC. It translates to CASSLYRQETQYF.

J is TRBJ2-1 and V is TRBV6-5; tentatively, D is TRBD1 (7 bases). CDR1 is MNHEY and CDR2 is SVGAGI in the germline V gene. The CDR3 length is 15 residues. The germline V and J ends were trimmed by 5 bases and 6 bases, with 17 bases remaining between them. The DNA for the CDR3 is TGTGCCAGCAGTGCGGGACAGAGAAGGGGCAATGAGCAGTTCTTC. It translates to CASSAGQRRGNEQFF.

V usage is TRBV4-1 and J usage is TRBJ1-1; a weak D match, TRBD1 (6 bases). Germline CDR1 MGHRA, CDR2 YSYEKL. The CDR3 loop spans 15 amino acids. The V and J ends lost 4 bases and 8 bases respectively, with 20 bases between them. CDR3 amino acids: CASSRVLGGAPEAFF. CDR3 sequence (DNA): TGCGCCAGCAGCCGGGTCCTCGGGGGGGCTCCCGAAGCTTTCTTT.